The 21 T cell receptor beta chains below all came from one sample that was sequenced in a study of blood T cell repertoires in COVID-19. Some clones are missing from TCRdb's copy, which holds only in-frame ones; the method was immunoSEQ multiplex PCR. The repertoire holds under 250,000 clones, with approximately 88% as singletons. Sequenced input: peripheral blood. The receptor source for this set is a man aged 35 to 55 with acute or convalescent COVID-19.

The V and J genes are TRBV30 and TRBJ2-3; 9 bases align to TRBD2. J lost 6 bases, V lost 1 base, and 5 bases had no gene match. Germline V CDR1 and CDR2: GTSNPN, SVGIG (reference sequence). This CDR3 contains 14 residues. In DNA form, the CDR3 reads TGTGCCTGGAGTGCCCTAGCGGGGAGGGATACGCAGTATTTT. Its translation is CAWSALAGRDTQYF.

The chain has TRBV10-1 and TRBJ1-4, with 8 bases matching TRBD1. The CDR3 has 13 residues. The J segment lost 8 bases and the V segment lost 6 bases, leaving 5 bases of the junction unmatched. Germline V gives CDR1 WNHNN, CDR2 SYGVQD (reference sequence). The CDR3 reads CASRGQAREKLFF. CDR3 DNA sequence: TGCGCCAGCAGGGGACAGGCCAGGGAAAAACTGTTTTTT.

V is TRBV4-3 and J is TRBJ1-2, with D maybe TRBD1 (5 bases). This CDR3 region has 15 residues. In germline, CDR1 is LGHNA, CDR2 YSLEER. With 0 bases removed from V and 3 bases from J, the gap between germline ends came to 11 bases. Here the CDR3 DNA reads TGCGCCAGCAGCCAAGATCTGACAGACGACTATGGCTACACCTTC. Residues: CASSQDLTDDYGYTF.

The chain employs TRBV3-1 (or the pseudogene TRBV3-2) and TRBJ2-6, with D possibly matching TRBD2 (6 bases). V was clipped by 0 bases and J by 3 bases, with 9 bases between them. The CDR3 length is 16 residues. CDR1 is LGHDT and CDR2 is YNNKEL in the germline V gene (reference sequence). CDR3 DNA sequence: TGTGCCAGCAGCCAAGATGCGGGATATGGGGCCAACGTCCTGACTTTC. This sequence encodes CASSQDAGYGANVLTF.

The chain couples TRBV4-3 to TRBJ1-1; unclear D gene. This CDR3 has 13 residues. Trimming removed 0 bases from V and 6 bases from J, with 8 bases in between. Per the germline V gene, CDR1 is LGHNA and CDR2 is YSLEER. The CDR3 protein is CASSQDFGSEAFF. CDR3 in DNA: TGCGCCAGCAGCCAAGATTTCGGGTCTGAAGCTTTCTTT.

The sample holds one count of this clone. This chain uses TRBV7-2 with TRBJ2-3, with TRBD2 matching 10 bases. The CDR3 totals 17 residues. Germline-derived CDR1 and CDR2 are SGHTA and FQGNSA. The ends lost 4 bases at V and 1 base at J; junction bases unmatched: 8. The CDR3 loop reads CASSSSSGGARTDTQYF. The DNA for the CDR3 is TGTGCCAGCAGCTCCTCTAGCGGGGGCGCGCGCACAGATACGCAGTATTTT.

The rearrangement joins TRBV3-1 (or the pseudogene TRBV3-2) to TRBJ2-3; TRBD2 agrees at 11 bases. J was trimmed by 2 bases and V by 0 bases; bases with no gene match: 13. Germline V lookup: CDR1 LGHDT, CDR2 YNNKEL (reference sequence). The CDR3 length is 20 residues. The CDR3 loop reads CASSQDAPRGTSGSTDTQYF. The CDR3 DNA reads TGTGCCAGCAGCCAAGATGCCCCACGCGGGACTAGCGGCTCCACAGATACGCAGTATTTT.

This clone was seen only a few times. V usage is TRBV28 and J usage is TRBJ1-2, with D maybe TRBD1 (5 bases). With 7 bases removed from V and 3 bases from J, the gap between germline ends came to 12 bases. CDR1 and CDR2 from the germline V gene are MDHEN and SYDVKM. This CDR3 spans 13 amino acids. As DNA, the CDR3 is TGTGCCAGCATCGGGGGAAGGGACTATGGCTACACCTTC. Translated: CASIGGRDYGYTF.

The chain recombines TRBV6-6 with TRBJ1-4; maybe TRBD1 (6 bases). Germline CDR1 and CDR2: MNHNY and SVGAGI (reference sequence). Trimming removed 6 bases from V and 4 bases from J, with 15 bases in between. CDR3 length: 15 residues. Written as DNA, the CDR3 is TGTGCCAGCAGGGAGGGGGGGCGCGGTAATGAAAAACTGTTTTTT. Residues: CASREGGRGNEKLFF.

The chain couples TRBV6-6 to TRBJ2-1; 8 bases are a match to TRBD2. This CDR3 is built from 14 residues. With V trimmed by 5 bases and J by 9 bases, 9 bases remained unmatched. Germline V gene sequence: CDR1 MNHNY, CDR2 SVGAGI (reference sequence). CDR3 in amino acids: CASSKGLEMAEQFF. The DNA of the CDR3 is TGTGCCAGCAGTAAGGGACTAGAGATGGCTGAGCAGTTCTTC.

This chain connects TRBV27 to TRBJ2-3; the match to TRBD2 covers 8 bases. Unmatched junction bases numbered 7, after V lost 5 bases and J lost 6 bases. This CDR3 is 14 amino acids long. Per germline, CDR1 MNHEY and CDR2 SMNVEV (reference sequence). The CDR3 is CASSPAGGSDTQYF. As DNA, the CDR3 is TGTGCCAGCAGTCCGGCGGGAGGCTCGGATACGCAGTATTTT.

V is TRBV2 and J is TRBJ1-1, with 9 bases lining up with TRBD1. Trimming cost V 6 bases and J 5 bases; bases outside gene matches: 7. The CDR3 has 14 residues. Germline values: CDR1 SNHLY, CDR2 FYNNEI. CDR3 sequence reads: CASRGDREGTEAFF. CDR3 bases: TGTGCCAGCAGGGGGGACAGGGAAGGGACTGAAGCTTTCTTT.

The J gene is TRBJ2-5, the V gene TRBV6-2 or TRBV6-3, with D possibly matching TRBD1 (5 bases). V was pared by 3 bases and J by 5 bases, with 16 bases between. Germline loops: CDR1 MNHEY, CDR2 SVGEGT. This CDR3 spans 15 amino acids. The DNA for the CDR3 is TGTGCCAGCAGTTATCTTACCAGGGCCCATGAGACCCAGTACTTC. Amino acid sequence: CASSYLTRAHETQYF.

This chain uses TRBV5-4 with TRBJ1-6; 7 bases line up with TRBD1. Germline V gene data show CDR1 as SGHNT and CDR2 as YYREEE (reference sequence). The trim removed 0 bases at V and 8 bases at J, leaving 8 bases unmatched. CDR3 size: 16 residues. The CDR3 loop reads CASSLDRGLIDSPLHF. CDR3 DNA sequence: TGTGCCAGCAGCTTGGACAGGGGTCTCATAGATTCACCCCTCCACTTT.

This clone was counted once. V is TRBV5-4 and J is TRBJ2-1; 10 nucleotides match TRBD2. CDR1 and CDR2 from the germline V gene are SGHNT and YYREEE (reference sequence). The J segment lost 5 bases and the V segment lost 4 bases, leaving 9 bases of the junction unmatched. This CDR3 has 16 residues. Here the CDR3 reads CASSPRTSGIDNEQFF. The CDR3 DNA reads as TGTGCCAGCAGCCCCCGGACTAGCGGAATCGACAATGAGCAGTTCTTC.

The chain has TRBV19 and TRBJ2-7; maybe TRBD2 (6 bases). CDR1 is LNHDA, CDR2 SQIVND, per germline (reference sequence). V was cut by 5 bases and J by 7 bases, with 15 bases left in between. The CDR3 sequence is 13 residues long. In DNA, the CDR3 is TGTGCCAGTAGTGTCGGACGCCGGGGGGAGCAGTACTTC. Its protein product is CASSVGRRGEQYF.

The genes are TRBV7-2 and TRBJ1-2, with TRBD1 as a possible D gene (5 bases). Germline CDR1 is SGHTA and CDR2 is FQGNSA. The CDR3 totals 14 residues. Between the trimmed V and J ends, which lost 5 bases and 5 bases, there was a span of 15 bases. The CDR3 DNA sequence: TGTGCCAGCAGCCTTGACAGCCAAGGGTATGGCTACACCTTC. It is translated as CASSLDSQGYGYTF.

V and J are TRBV11-3 and TRBJ2-1; no reliable D call. Between the trimmed V and J ends, which lost 3 bases and 2 bases, there was a span of 5 bases. CDR3 length: 13 amino acids. Germline lookup yields CDR1 SGHNT and CDR2 YENEEA. The CDR3 here is CASSLAPYNEQFF. CDR3 sequence (DNA): TGTGCCAGCAGCTTGGCCCCCTACAATGAGCAGTTCTTC.

The chain employs TRBV5-6 and TRBJ2-1; 11 bases agree with TRBD2. The germline V gene has CDR1 SGHDT and CDR2 YYEEEE. V lost 3 bases and J lost 1; bases outside the gene matches: 3. The CDR3 loop spans 16 amino acids. The CDR3 reads CASSSTSGKSYNEQFF. The CDR3 DNA reads as TGTGCCAGCAGCTCGACTAGCGGGAAATCCTACAATGAGCAGTTCTTC.

This chain connects TRBV15 to TRBJ1-5; TRBD1 matches at 9 bases. The CDR3 length is 17 residues. CDR1 and CDR2 (germline): LNHNV, YYDKDF (reference sequence). V was pared by 2 bases and J by 1 base, with 6 bases of the junction left unmatched. The CDR3 sequence: CATSRHTGGFSNQPQHF. As DNA, the CDR3 is TGTGCCACCAGCAGACACACAGGGGGCTTCAGCAATCAGCCCCAGCATTTT.

V and J are TRBV3-1 (or the pseudogene TRBV3-2) and TRBJ1-3; TRBD1 agrees at 8 bases. Germline V gene lookup returns CDR1 LGHDT and CDR2 YNNKEL (reference sequence). This CDR3 region has 19 residues. V was pared by 2 bases and J by 0 bases, with 12 bases of the junction left unmatched. The CDR3 spells CASSQYLGRDRSSGNTIYF. Here the CDR3 DNA reads TGTGCCAGCAGCCAATACTTAGGTCGGGACAGGAGCTCTGGAAACACCATATATTTT.